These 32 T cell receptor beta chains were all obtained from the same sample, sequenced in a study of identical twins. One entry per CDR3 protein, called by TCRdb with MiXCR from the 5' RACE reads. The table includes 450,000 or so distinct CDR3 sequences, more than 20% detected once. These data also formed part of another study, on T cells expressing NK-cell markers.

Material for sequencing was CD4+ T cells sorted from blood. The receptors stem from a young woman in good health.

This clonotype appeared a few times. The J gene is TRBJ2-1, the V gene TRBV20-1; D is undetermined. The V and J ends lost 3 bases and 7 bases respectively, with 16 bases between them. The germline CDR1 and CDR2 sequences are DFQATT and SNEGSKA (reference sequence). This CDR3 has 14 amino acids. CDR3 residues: CSARGTFQQNEQFF. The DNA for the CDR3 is TGCAGTGCTAGGGGCACTTTTCAACAGAATGAGCAGTTCTTC.

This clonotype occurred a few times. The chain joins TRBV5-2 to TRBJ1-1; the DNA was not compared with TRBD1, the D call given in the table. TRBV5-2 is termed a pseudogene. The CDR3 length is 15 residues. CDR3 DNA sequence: TGTGCCAGCAGCTTGAGGCCCCAGGGGAACACTGAAGCTTTCTTT. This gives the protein CASSLRPQGNTEAFF.

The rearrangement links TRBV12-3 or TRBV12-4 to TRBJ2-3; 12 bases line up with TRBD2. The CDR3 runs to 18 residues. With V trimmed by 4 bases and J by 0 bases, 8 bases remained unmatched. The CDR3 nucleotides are TGTGCCAGCAGTTCCGCTGGGACTAGCGGGCCCAGCACAGATACGCAGTATTTT. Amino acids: CASSSAGTSGPSTDTQYF.

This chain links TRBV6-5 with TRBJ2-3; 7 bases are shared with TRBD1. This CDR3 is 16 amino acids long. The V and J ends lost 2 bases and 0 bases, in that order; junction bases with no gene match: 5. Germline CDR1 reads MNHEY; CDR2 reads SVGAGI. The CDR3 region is CASSYQDRRSTDTQYF. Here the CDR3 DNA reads TGTGCCAGCAGTTACCAGGACAGGCGAAGCACAGATACGCAGTATTTT.

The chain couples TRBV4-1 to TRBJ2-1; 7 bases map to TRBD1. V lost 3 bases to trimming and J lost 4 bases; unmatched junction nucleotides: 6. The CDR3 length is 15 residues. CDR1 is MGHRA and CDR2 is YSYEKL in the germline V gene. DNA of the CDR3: TGCGCCAGCAGCCACCCACAGGACAGGTACAATGAGCAGTTCTTC. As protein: CASSHPQDRYNEQFF.

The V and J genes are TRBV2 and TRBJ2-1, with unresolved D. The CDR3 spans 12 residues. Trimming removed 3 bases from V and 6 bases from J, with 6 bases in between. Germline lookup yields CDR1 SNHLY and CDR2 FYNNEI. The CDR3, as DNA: TGTGCCAGCAGTGAGAGGCCCAATGAGCAGTTCTTC. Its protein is CASSERPNEQFF.

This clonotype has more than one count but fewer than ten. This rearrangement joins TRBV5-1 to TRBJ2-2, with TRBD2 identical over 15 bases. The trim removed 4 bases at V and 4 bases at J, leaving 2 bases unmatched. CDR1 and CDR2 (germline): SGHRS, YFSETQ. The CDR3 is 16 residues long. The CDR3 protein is CASSPGLAGGTGELFF. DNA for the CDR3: TGCGCCAGCAGCCCGGGACTAGCGGGAGGCACCGGGGAGCTGTTTTTT.

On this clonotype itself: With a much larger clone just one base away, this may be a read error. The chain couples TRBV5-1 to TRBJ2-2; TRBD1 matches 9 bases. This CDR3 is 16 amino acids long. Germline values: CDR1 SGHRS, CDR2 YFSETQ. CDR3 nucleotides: TGCGCCAGCAGCTTGGACTACAGGGGGCCGGCCGGGGGGCTGTTTTTT. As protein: CASSLDYRGPAGGLFF.

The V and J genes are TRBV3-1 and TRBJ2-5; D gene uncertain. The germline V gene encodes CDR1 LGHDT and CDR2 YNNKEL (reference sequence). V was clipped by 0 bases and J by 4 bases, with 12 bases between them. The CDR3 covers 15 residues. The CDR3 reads CASSQEWRRAETQYF. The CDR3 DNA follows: TGTGCCAGCAGCCAAGAGTGGAGACGCGCAGAGACCCAGTACTTC.

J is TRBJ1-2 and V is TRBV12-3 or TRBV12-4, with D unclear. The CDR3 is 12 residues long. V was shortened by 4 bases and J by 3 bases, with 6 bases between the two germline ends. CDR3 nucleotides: TGTGCCAGCAGTTCGGGCGACTATGGCTACACCTTC. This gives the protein CASSSGDYGYTF.

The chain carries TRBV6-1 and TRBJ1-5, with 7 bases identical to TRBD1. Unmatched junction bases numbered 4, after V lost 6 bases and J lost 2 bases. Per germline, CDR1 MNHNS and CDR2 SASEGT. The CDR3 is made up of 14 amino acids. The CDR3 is CASRQTGGNQPQHF. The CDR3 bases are TGTGCCAGCAGGCAAACAGGGGGCAATCAGCCCCAGCATTTT.

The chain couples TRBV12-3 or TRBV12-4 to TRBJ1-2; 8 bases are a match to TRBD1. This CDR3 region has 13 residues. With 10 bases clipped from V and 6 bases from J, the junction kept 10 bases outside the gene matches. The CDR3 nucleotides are TGTGCCACAGGGACAGGAAGACTGGATGGCTACACCTTC. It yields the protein CATGTGRLDGYTF.

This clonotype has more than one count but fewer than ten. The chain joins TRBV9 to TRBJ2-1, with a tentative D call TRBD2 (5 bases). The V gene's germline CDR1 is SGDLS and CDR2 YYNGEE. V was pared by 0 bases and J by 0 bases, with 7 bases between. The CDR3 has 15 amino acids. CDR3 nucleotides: TGTGCCAGCAGCGTAGAACTAGACTCCTACAATGAGCAGTTCTTC. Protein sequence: CASSVELDSYNEQFF.

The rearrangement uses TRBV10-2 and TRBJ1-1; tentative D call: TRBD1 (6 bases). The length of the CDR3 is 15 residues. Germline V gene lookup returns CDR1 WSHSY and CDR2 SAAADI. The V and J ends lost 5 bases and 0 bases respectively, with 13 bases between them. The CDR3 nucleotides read TGCGCCAGCAGTCTTCAGACAGGATTGAACACTGAAGCTTTCTTT. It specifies CASSLQTGLNTEAFF.

The CDR3 is CASGEYLGLAGPTDTQYF. The CDR3 DNA sequence: TGTGCCAGCGGAGAGTACCTGGGTTTAGCGGGGCCCACAGATACGCAGTATTTT. The chain couples TRBV7-3 to TRBJ2-3, with 8 bases fitting TRBD2. The CDR3 length is 18 residues. Germline loops: CDR1 SGHTA, CDR2 FQGTGA. With V trimmed by 8 bases and J by 2 bases, 18 bases remained unmatched.

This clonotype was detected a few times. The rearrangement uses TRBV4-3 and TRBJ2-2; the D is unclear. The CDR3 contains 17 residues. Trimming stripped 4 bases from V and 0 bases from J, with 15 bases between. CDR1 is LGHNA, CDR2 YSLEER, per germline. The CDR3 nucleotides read TGCGCCAGCAGCCGCAAGACTGGTATCGCGAACACCGGGGAGCTGTTTTTT. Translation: CASSRKTGIANTGELFF.

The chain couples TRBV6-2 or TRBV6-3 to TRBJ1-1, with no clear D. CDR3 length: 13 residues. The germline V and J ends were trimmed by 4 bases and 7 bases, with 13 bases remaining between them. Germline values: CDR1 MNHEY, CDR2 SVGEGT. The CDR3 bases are TGTGCCAGCAGTTCGCGTGTTTCCCATGAAGCTTTCTTT. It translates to CASSSRVSHEAFF.

CDR3 sequence reads: CSVRQGIPEAFF. CDR3 DNA: TGCAGCGTGCGACAGGGGATCCCTGAAGCTTTCTTT. The J gene is TRBJ1-1, the V gene TRBV29-1; 8 bases are a match to TRBD1. This CDR3 is 12 amino acids long. The germline V gene encodes CDR1 SQVTM and CDR2 ANQGSEA. V trimming: 6 bases; J trimming: 6 bases; junction bases outside the gene matches: 6.

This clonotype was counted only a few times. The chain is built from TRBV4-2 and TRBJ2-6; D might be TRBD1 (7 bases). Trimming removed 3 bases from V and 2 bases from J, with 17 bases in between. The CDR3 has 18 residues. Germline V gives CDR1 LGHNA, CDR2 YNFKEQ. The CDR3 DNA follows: TGTGCCAGCAGCCACAAAAGGCAGGGGGAGGCTGGGGCCAACGTCCTGACTTTC. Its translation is CASSHKRQGEAGANVLTF.

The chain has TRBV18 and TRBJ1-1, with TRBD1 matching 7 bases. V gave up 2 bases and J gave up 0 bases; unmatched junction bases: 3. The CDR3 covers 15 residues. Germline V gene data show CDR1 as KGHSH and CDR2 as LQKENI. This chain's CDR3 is CASSPYRGLNTEAFF. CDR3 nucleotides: TGTGCCAGCTCACCATATAGGGGGCTGAACACTGAAGCTTTCTTT.

CDR3 residues: CASSRARQETQYF. The DNA for the CDR3 is TGTGCCAGCAGCAGGGCCCGACAAGAGACCCAGTACTTC. The gene calls are TRBV11-2 and TRBJ2-5; D not resolved. V lost 5 bases and J lost 2, with 9 bases in between. The CDR3 loop spans 13 amino acids. Germline V lookup: CDR1 SGHAT, CDR2 FQNNGV.

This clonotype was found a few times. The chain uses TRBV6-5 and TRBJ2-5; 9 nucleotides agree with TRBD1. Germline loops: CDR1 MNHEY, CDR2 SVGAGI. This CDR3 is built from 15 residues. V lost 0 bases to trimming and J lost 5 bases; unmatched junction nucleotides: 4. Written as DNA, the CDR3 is TGTGCCAGCAGTTACTCGACAGGGGGGAGGGAGACCCAGTACTTC. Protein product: CASSYSTGGRETQYF.

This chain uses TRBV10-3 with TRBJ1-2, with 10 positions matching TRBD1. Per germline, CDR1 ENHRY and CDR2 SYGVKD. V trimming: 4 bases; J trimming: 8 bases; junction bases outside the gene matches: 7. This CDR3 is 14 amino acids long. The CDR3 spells CAISVDRGREGYTF. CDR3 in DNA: TGTGCCATCAGTGTAGACAGGGGGCGCGAGGGCTACACCTTC.

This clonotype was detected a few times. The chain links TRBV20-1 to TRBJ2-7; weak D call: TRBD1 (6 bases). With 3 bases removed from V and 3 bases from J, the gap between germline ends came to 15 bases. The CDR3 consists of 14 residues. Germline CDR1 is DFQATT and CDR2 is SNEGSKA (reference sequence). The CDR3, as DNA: TGCAGTGCTAGCCGAGGACAGATTCTCTACGAGCAGTACTTC. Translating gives CSASRGQILYEQYF.

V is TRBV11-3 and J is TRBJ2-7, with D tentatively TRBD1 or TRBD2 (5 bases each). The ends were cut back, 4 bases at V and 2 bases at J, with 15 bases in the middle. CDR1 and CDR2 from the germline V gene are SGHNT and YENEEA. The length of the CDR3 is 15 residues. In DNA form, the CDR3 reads TGTGCCAGCAGCTATCGCGGCAGGGAGACCTACGAGCAGTACTTC. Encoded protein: CASSYRGRETYEQYF.

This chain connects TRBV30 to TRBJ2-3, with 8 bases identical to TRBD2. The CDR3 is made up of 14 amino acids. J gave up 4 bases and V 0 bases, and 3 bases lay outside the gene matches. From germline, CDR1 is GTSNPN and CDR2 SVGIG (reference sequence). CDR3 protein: CAWSVAGAADTQYF. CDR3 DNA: TGTGCCTGGAGTGTAGCGGGAGCTGCAGATACGCAGTATTTT.

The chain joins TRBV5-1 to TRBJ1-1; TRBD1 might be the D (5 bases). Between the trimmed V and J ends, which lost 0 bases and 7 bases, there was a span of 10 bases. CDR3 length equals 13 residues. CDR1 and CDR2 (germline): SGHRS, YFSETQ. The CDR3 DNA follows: TGCGCCAGCAGCTTGGATGGGGCCCGTGAAGCTTTCTTT. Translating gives CASSLDGAREAFF.

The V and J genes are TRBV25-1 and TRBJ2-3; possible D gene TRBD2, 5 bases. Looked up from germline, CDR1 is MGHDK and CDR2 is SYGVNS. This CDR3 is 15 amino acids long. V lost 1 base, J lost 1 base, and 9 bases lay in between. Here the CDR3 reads CASSEWTGGTDTQYF. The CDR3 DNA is TGTGCCAGCAGTGAATGGACTGGGGGCACAGATACGCAGTATTTT.

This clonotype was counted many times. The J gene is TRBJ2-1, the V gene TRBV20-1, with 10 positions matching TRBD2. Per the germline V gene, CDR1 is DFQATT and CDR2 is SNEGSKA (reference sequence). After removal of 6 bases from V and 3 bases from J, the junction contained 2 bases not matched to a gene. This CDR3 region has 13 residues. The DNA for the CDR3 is TGCAGTGCCTTAGCGGGAGGCTACAATGAGCAGTTCTTC. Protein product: CSALAGGYNEQFF.

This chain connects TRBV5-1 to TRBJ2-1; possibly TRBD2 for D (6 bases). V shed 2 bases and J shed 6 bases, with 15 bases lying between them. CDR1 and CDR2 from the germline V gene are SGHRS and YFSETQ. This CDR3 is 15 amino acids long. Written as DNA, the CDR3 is TGCGCCAGCAGCTTTTTTCTAGCGCGGGGCAATGAGCAGTTCTTC. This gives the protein CASSFFLARGNEQFF.

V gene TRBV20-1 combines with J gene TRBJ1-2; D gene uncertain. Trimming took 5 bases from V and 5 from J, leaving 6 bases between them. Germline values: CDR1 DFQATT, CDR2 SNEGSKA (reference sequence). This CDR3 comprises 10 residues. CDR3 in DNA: TGCAGTGCTCGCTCTTATGGCTACACCTTC. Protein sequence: CSARSYGYTF.

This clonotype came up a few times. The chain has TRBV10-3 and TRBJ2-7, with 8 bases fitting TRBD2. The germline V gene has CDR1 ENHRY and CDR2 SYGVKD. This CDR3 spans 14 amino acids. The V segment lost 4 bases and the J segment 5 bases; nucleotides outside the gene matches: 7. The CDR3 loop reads CAISGDSGMNEQYF. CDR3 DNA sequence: TGTGCCATCAGTGGGGATAGCGGGATGAACGAGCAGTACTTC.